Detailed here is one T cell receptor beta chain. Its antigen is unknown. Other DNA sequences from this sample encode an identical CDR3 as well. Libraries were prepared by immunoSEQ multiplex PCR; TCRdb keeps only in-frame clonotypes and omits some of them. The sample lists about 310,000 clones, roughly 87% occurring once. This sample is part of a study of cytomegalovirus exposure and HLA in healthy donors. Study observations and caveats: Cytomegalovirus-associated status was assigned to some 160 TCR beta chains. According to a subsequent analysis, TCR clusters identified in the first cohort showed a tendency to co-occur across the 100 to 150 validation repertoires.

The germline CDR1 and CDR2 sequences are SNHLY and FYNNEI. The CDR3 loop spans 15 amino acids. Trimming stripped 6 bases from V and 0 bases from J, with 9 bases between. The source is a man aged 30 to 39 in good health and CMV-seronegative. The V call is TRBV2, the J call TRBJ2-6, with unresolved D. The sample was PBMCs. CDR3: CASRRFSSGANVLTF. Here the CDR3 DNA reads TGTGCCAGCAGACGATTTAGCTCTGGGGCCAACGTCCTGACTTTC.